The 16 T cell receptor beta chains given below trace back to one sample, sequenced in a study of T cell repertoires in cytomegalovirus infection. Each CDR3 protein gets one entry after TCRdb re-called the reads with MiXCR. The table records about a million distinct CDR3 sequences, roughly 31% of them present only once. These receptors' targets are unknown. The source was cultured CD8+ T cells from PBMCs, collected from culture after CMV antigen stimulation. Receptors originate from a human donor in good health (CMV status not recorded). Some clones in this sample may be carry-over from other donors' samples.

This clonotype was observed a handful of times. The chain employs TRBV12-3 or TRBV12-4 and TRBJ1-2; TRBD1 matches at 7 bases. There are 15 residues in the CDR3. The V and J ends lost 6 bases and 4 bases, in that order; junction bases with no gene match: 11. The CDR3 loop reads CASSPDSGTVYGYTF. DNA of the CDR3: TGTGCCAGCAGCCCAGATTCCGGGACAGTCTATGGCTACACCTTC.

The chain links TRBV6-2 or TRBV6-3 to TRBJ2-7; tentatively, D is TRBD1 (6 bases). This CDR3 is 8 amino acids long. Germline V gene sequence: CDR1 MNHEY, CDR2 SVGEGT. The CDR3: CASSSGTV. The CDR3 DNA is TGTGCCAGCAGTTCTGGGACAGTC.

To note about this clonotype: One junction end disagrees with the germline gene, perhaps due to a read error. J is TRBJ2-1 and V is TRBV6-6; D remains ambiguous. The length of the CDR3 is 12 residues. CDR1 and CDR2 (germline): MNHNY, SVGAGI (reference sequence). The CDR3 bases are TGTGCCAGCGGTTACCAGGCTGGAGAGCAGTTCTTC. This translates into CASGYQAGEQFF.

The V and J genes are TRBV6-5 and TRBJ2-2; 11 bases align to TRBD2. V shed 3 bases, J shed 0 bases, and the junction held 6 bases outside the gene matches. CDR3 size: 18 residues. CDR1 is MNHEY, CDR2 SVGAGI, per germline. In DNA, the CDR3 is TGTGCCAGCAGTTATGCAGGACTAGCGGGCACGAACACCGGGGAGCTGTTTTTT. It encodes CASSYAGLAGTNTGELFF.

As concerns this clonotype: A much larger clone lies a single base off, so this may be a read error. The J gene is TRBJ1-5, the V gene TRBV28, with D tentatively TRBD1 (6 bases). Germline CDR1 MDHEN, CDR2 SYDVKM. This CDR3 comprises 14 residues. This CDR3 reads CACSLSSGEQPQHF. CDR3 in DNA: TGTGCCTGCAGCCTTAGTTCAGGGGAACAGCCCCAGCATTTT.

As to this clonotype: The conserved closing phenylalanine or tryptophan is absent in this CDR3, likely reflecting a read error. The chain joins TRBV7-4 to TRBJ2-1; D remains ambiguous. V was shortened by 5 bases and J by 8 bases, with 10 bases between the two germline ends. CDR3 size: 12 residues. Germline V gene sequence: CDR1 SGHVT, CDR2 SQSDAQ. DNA of the CDR3: TGTGCCAGCAGCAAACACCGCTATGAGCAGTTCTCC. Protein: CASSKHRYEQFS.

The chain employs TRBV6-5 and TRBJ1-1; no firm D call. Trimming took off 0 bases at V and 2 bases at J, with 10 bases between the two ends. CDR1 MNHEY and CDR2 SVGAGI come from the germline V gene. The CDR3 extends over 15 amino acids. The CDR3 reads CASSYSPGSNTEAFF. CDR3 coding DNA: TGTGCCAGCAGTTACTCTCCAGGATCTAACACTGAAGCTTTCTTT.

This clonotype was recorded a few times. The gene calls are TRBV19 and TRBJ1-2; D is ambiguous. Germline CDR1 and CDR2: LNHDA and SQIVND (reference sequence). V gave up 7 bases and J gave up 6 bases, with 24 bases separating them. CDR3 length: 16 amino acids. In nucleotides, the CDR3 is TGTGCCAGTATCCCCAGAGGGTCCCCGGGAGGACATGGCTACACCTTC. Translated: CASIPRGSPGGHGYTF.

This clonotype was found a few times. This sequence joins TRBV19 and TRBJ1-1, with D perhaps TRBD1 (5 bases). Between the trimmed V and J ends, which lost 3 bases and 5 bases, there was a span of 13 bases. Germline values: CDR1 LNHDA, CDR2 SQIVND (reference sequence). This CDR3 has 14 amino acids. CDR3 sequence reads: CASSMDGDWTEAFF. CDR3 in DNA: TGTGCCAGTAGTATGGACGGGGACTGGACTGAAGCTTTCTTT. Using reference TRBV19 and TRBJ1-1 for the parts outside the CDR3, the full variable domain is DGGITQSPKYLFRKEGQNVTLSCEQNLNHDAMYWYRQDPGQGLRLIYYSQIVNDFQKGDIAEGYSVSREKKESFPLTVTSAQKNPTAFYLCASSMDGDWTEAFFGQGTRLTVV.

This sequence joins TRBV5-6 and TRBJ2-5; tentative D call: TRBD2 (6 bases). CDR3 length equals 13 residues. V was trimmed by 6 bases and J by 4 bases, leaving 13 bases between them. CDR1 is SGHDT and CDR2 is YYEEEE in the germline V gene. The CDR3 nucleotides read TGTGCCAGCACGGCCGGGGGACCAGAGACCCAGTACTTC. This sequence encodes CASTAGGPETQYF.

The rearrangement joins TRBV12-3 or TRBV12-4 to TRBJ1-6; D remains ambiguous. The CDR3 covers 17 residues. The V gene lost 5 bases and the J gene lost 0 bases, with 14 bases spanning the gap. The CDR3, as DNA: TGTGCCAGCAGTCCTTCCCATCCTAGCTCCTATAATTCACCCCTCCACTTT. This gives the protein CASSPSHPSSYNSPLHF.

J is TRBJ2-7 and V is TRBV27; the D gene is possibly TRBD2 (6 bases). Germline values: CDR1 MNHEY, CDR2 SMNVEV (reference sequence). V lost 0 bases, J lost 3 bases, and 12 bases lay in between. The CDR3 has 15 residues. The CDR3 nucleotides read TGTGCCAGCAGTTTATCGGGGCTAGCGAACTACGAGCAGTACTTC. Translated, it gives CASSLSGLANYEQYF.

This chain links TRBV5-1 with TRBJ1-4; the D is unclear. The V and J ends lost 4 bases and 0 bases respectively, with 13 bases between them. Germline assignment: CDR1 SGHRS and CDR2 YFSETQ. The CDR3 extends over 16 amino acids. CDR3: CASSEISIATNEKLFF. In DNA, the CDR3 is TGCGCCAGCAGCGAAATATCTATAGCAACTAATGAAAAACTGTTTTTT.

This clonotype has only a few counts. J is TRBJ2-3 and V is TRBV6-1; weak D call: TRBD1 (6 bases). Trimming took 8 bases from V and 1 from J, leaving 13 bases between them. Per the germline V gene, CDR1 is MNHNS and CDR2 is SASEGT. The length of the CDR3 is 14 residues. The CDR3 bases are TGTGCCAGCCCCGATGACAGGCGCACAGATACGCAGTATTTT. Its translation: CASPDDRRTDTQYF.

This clonotype was picked up a small number of times. The chain uses TRBV4-1 and TRBJ2-7, with 7 nucleotides matching TRBD2. CDR1 and CDR2 (germline): MGHRA, YSYEKL. The CDR3 spans 14 residues. V lost 6 bases and J lost 5; bases outside the gene matches: 10. CDR3 nucleotide sequence: TGCGCCAGCAGACTACAGCGGGGAAGAGACGAGCAGTACTTC. It encodes CASRLQRGRDEQYF.

This chain links TRBV19 with TRBJ2-2, with D perhaps TRBD2 (5 bases). The V and J ends lost 7 bases and 3 bases respectively, with 21 bases between them. The CDR3 runs to 17 residues. CDR1 and CDR2 from the germline V gene are LNHDA and SQIVND (reference sequence). In DNA, the CDR3 is TGTGCCAGTATCTCCCATCGTACCGGGGTGGACACCGGGGAGCTGTTTTTT. Protein product: CASISHRTGVDTGELFF.